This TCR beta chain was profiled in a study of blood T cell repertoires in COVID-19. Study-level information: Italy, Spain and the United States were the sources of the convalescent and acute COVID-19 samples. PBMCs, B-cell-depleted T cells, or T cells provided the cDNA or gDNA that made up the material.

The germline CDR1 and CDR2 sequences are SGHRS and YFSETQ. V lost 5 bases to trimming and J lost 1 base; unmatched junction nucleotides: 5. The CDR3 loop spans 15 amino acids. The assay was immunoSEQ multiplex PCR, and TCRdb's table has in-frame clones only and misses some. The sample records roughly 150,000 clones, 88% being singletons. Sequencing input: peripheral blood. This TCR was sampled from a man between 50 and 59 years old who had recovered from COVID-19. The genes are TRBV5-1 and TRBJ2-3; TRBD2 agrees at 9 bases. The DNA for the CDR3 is TGCGCCAGCAGGCCGCGGGAGGGAGGCACAGATACGCAGTATTTT. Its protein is CASRPREGGTDTQYF.